The sequence of this TCR beta chain was determined in a study of T cells after yellow fever vaccination (dated by TCRdb to about 2019). At the level of the whole study: Memory subsets (EM, EMRA, CM and Tscm) were sorted on a BD FACS Aria III using CD3, CD45RA, CCR7 and CD95 staining. The SMART-Seq v4 Ultra Low Input RNA kit was used to prepare libraries from fractions with low cell numbers. Blood samples were taken at several timepoints before and after primary and secondary immunization, and bulk PBMC replicates and cell subsets were isolated. To follow T-cell clones before and after primary and booster YFV17D yellow fever vaccination, bulk TCR alpha and beta repertoires were sequenced over time. Two healthy male donors, one aged 18 to 30 and one aged 30 to 40 years, were included in the cohort. Memory subsets were sorted on days 0, 15 and 45 and at 18 months after primary vaccination, and on days 0, 15 and 45 after the 30-year booster. Broad study findings and their caveats: Computational filtering was required because FACS-sorted repertoires could contain abundant contaminating clonotypes from the bulk population. On day 0, almost all vaccine-responding clonotypes were below detection in the sorted memory subsets. Because the study included only a couple of donors, the extent to which the findings can be generalized is limited. A small share of clonotypes was detected in both CD4 and CD8 compartments, with the overlap likely arising from convergent recombination. After the booster, most clones that had expanded after primary vaccination were detected again (approximately 95% of CD4 and around nine tenths of CD8), suggesting broad maintenance of memory. Compared with the primary T-cell response, the secondary T-cell response was weaker but faster, peaking on day 5 rather than day 15.

TCR cDNA was synthesized by 5'RACE template switching, through which a universal primer site and unique molecular identifiers were introduced. cDNA synthesis was primed from both the TCR alpha and TCR beta constant segments. Library amplification used two PCR steps, and the second PCR step added sample barcodes and sequencing adapters. Sequencing of the libraries was done on either Illumina HiSeq 2500 (2x100 bp) or NovaSeq (2x150 bp). On the authors' methods: MIGEC was used to demultiplex reads and collapse the reads into UMI consensus sequences, and MiXCR was used for V(D)J alignment. Vaccine-responding clonotypes were defined with edgeR using replicate PBMC samples, requiring FDR below 0.01 and a log2 fold change above 5 up to day 15. CD4 or CD8 identity was assigned to each bulk clonotype according to whether the clonotype was present at higher abundance in the sequenced CD4 repertoire or the sequenced CD8 repertoire. To estimate the distribution of each clone across memory phenotypes, clonotype frequencies in memory subsets were weighted by FACS-sorted cell numbers. TCRdb reprocessing: public reads trimmed at Q25 with fastp, clones called with MiXCR, in-frame beta chains kept. Each entry merges the rows of one CDR3 protein and shows their most common DNA and genes. TCRdb, not the original authors, processed these V and J calls. The sample table contains approximately 24,000 distinct CDR3 sequences; only one count was recorded for 5% to 6% of them. The ten largest clones take up approximately 12% of the sample.

The trim is 3 bases for V and 7 bases for J, with a gap of 11 bases between the germline ends. CDR1 and CDR2, per the germline V gene (reference sequence), are SGHNT and YYREEE. Including cysteine and phenylalanine, the CDR3 has 14 amino acids. CDR3 DNA only is kept here, 42 bases in frame from base 1. This clonotype was seen repeatedly, ten times or more. No base quality values were provided; no much bigger clone lies one nucleotide off. The sample's treatment or condition label, decoded: live attenuated yellow fever vaccine strain. PBMCs were isolated from peripheral blood using a standard Ficoll-Paque protocol. For sorted memory subsets, RNA extraction was done with the RNeasy Micro Kit.

The input for sequencing was PBMCs, either bulk or a sorted T-cell subset (CD4+, CD8+, memory, or dextramer-sorted; not recorded which), taken 15 days after the yellow fever booster vaccination. Here the chain combines TRBV5-4 and TRBJ1-6, with the D segment identity uncertain. The TCR comes from a man between 25 and 39 years old who received the YFV17D yellow fever vaccine. The nucleotide sequence is given as TGTGCCAGCAGCTCAATGGACTGGAATTCACCCCTCCACTTT. This is translated as CASSSMDWNSPLHF.